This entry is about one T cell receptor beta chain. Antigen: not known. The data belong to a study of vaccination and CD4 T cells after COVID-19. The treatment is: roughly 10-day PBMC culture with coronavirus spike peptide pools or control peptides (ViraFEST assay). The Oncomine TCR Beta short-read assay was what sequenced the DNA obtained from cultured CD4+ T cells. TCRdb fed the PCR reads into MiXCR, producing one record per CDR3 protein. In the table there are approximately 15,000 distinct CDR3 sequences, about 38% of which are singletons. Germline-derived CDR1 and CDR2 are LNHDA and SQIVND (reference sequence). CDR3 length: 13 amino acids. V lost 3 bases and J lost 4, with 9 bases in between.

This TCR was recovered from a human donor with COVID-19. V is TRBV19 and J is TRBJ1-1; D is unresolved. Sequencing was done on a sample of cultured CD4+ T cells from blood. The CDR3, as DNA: TGTGCCAGTAGTATTAGCCGGGGCACTGAAGCTTTCTTT. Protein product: CASSISRGTEAFF.